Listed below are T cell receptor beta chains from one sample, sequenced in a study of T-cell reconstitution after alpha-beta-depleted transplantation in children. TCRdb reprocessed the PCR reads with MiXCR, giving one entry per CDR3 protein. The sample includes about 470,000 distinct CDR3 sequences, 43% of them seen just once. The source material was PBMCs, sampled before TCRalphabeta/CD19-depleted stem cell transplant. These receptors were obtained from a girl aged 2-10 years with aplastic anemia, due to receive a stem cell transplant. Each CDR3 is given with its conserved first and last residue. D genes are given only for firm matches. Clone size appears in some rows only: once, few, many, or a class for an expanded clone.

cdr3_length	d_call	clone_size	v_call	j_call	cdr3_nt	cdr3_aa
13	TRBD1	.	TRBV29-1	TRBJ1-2	TGCAGCGTTGACGTCCAGGGGGCCGAGGGCTACACCTTC	CSVDVQGAEGYTF
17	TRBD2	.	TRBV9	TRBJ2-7	TGTGCCAGCAGCGTAGGTCCCGGGGGGGCCCCCGGGGACGAGCAGTACTTC	CASSVGPGGAPGDEQYF
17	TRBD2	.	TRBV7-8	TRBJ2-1	TGTGCCAGCAGCCTAGAGAGACTAGCGGGAGGGAACAATGAGCAGTTCTTC	CASSLERLAGGNNEQFF
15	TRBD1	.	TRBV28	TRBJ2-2	TGTGCCAGCACCGGACAGGGGGCGCACACCGGGGAGCTGTTTTTT	CASTGQGAHTGELFF
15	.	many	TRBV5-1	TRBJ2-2	TGCGCCAGCAGCTTGACCCAGCTCGGAACCGGGGAGCTGTTTTTT	CASSLTQLGTGELFF
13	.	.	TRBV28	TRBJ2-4	TGTGCCAGCAGTTTGGGCCAGCAAAACATTCAGTACTTC	CASSLGQQNIQYF
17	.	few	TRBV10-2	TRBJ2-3	TGCGCCAGCCTCAAGGAGAGAGGGATTACTAGCACAGATACGCAGTATTTT	CASLKERGITSTDTQYF
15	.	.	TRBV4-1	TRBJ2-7	TGCGCCAGCAGCCAAGAATATGGGGACACCCTCGAGCAGTACTTC	CASSQEYGDTLEQYF
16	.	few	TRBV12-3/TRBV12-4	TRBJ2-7	TGTGCCAGCAGTTTAGGGCATAGGCGGCCAGGGGGGGAGCAGTACTTC	CASSLGHRRPGGEQYF
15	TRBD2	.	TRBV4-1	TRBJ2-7	TGCGCCAGCAGCCTAACCGTCGGGGGGAACTACGAGCAGTACTTC	CASSLTVGGNYEQYF
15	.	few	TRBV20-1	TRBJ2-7	TGCAGTGCTAGCCCAACCGGGACAGCGGCGGGGATCCAGTACTTC	CSASPTGTAAGIQYF
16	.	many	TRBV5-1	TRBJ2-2	TGCGCCAGCAGGCCACTAGCCGATTTGGTCACCGGGGAGCTGTTTTTT	CASRPLADLVTGELFF
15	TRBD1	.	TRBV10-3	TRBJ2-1	TGTGCCATCAGTGAAACAGGGGGCGCCAACAATGAGCAGTTCTTC	CAISETGGANNEQFF
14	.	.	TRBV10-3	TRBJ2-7	TGTGCCATCAGACCACAACAACCTAACTACGAGCAGTACTTC	CAIRPQQPNYEQYF
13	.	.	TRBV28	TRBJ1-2	TGTGCCAGCACCCCTCGGGACATCTATGGCTACACCTTC	CASTPRDIYGYTF
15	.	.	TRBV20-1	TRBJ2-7	TGCAGTGCTAGAGATGGAACCCGTAGCTCCTACGAGCAGTACTTC	CSARDGTRSSYEQYF
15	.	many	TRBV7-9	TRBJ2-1	TGTGCCAGCAGTTTTGGGCGTTACAGGAGCAATGAGCAGTTCTTC	CASSFGRYRSNEQFF
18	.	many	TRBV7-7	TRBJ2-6	TGTGCTAGCAGCGCGCAGGGGGGGACTTCCTCTGGGGCCAACGTCCTGACTTTC	CASSAQGGTSSGANVLTF
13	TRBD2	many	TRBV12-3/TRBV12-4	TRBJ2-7	TGTGCCAGCAGTTTAGGGACTAGCGACGAGCAGTACTTC	CASSLGTSDEQYF
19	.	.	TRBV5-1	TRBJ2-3	TGCGCCAGCAGCTTAACCCTGGCGGCGAGAACCTCTAGCACAGATACGCAGTATTTT	CASSLTLAARTSSTDTQYF
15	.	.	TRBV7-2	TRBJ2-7	TGTGCCAGCAGCTTAGCCCGGGCTAGTCTCTACGAGCAGTACTTC	CASSLARASLYEQYF
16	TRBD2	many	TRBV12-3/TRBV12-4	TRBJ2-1	TGTGCCAGCGGTTCGGGACTAGGTCTTTCCTACAATGAGCAGTTCTTC	CASGSGLGLSYNEQFF
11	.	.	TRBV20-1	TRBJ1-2	TGCAGTGCTAGAGGGACCTATGGCTACACCTTC	CSARGTYGYTF